One and the same sample provided the 19 T cell receptor beta chains below, sequenced in a study of early T cells in non-severe SARS-CoV-2 infection. TCRdb reprocessed the 5' RACE reads with MiXCR, giving one entry per CDR3 protein. The sample records about 30,000 distinct CDR3 sequences, approximately 5.6% being singletons. Sequencing was done on a sample of whole blood. The receptors originated from an adult who was a healthcare worker with PCR-confirmed SARS-CoV-2 infection or an uninfected control (not recorded which).

This chain uses TRBV5-6 with TRBJ1-1, with no clear D. The CDR3 is 16 amino acids. Germline V CDR1 and CDR2: SGHDT, YYEEEE. V shed 0 bases and J shed 4 bases, with 16 bases lying between them. CDR3 sequence reads: CASSLGRGDGGTEAFF. In nucleotides, the CDR3 is TGTGCCAGCAGCTTGGGTCGGGGAGATGGAGGCACTGAAGCTTTCTTT.

V usage is TRBV4-3 and J usage is TRBJ2-7; TRBD2 matches 7 bases. CDR1 LGHNA and CDR2 YSLEER come from the germline V gene. The V and J ends lost 1 base and 1 base, in that order; junction bases with no gene match: 13. This CDR3 comprises 18 residues. The CDR3 DNA follows: TGCGCCAGCAGCCAAGCCGCGGGGGTTGCGGCGGCTTCCTACGAGCAGTACTTC. Amino acids: CASSQAAGVAAASYEQYF.

The chain is built from TRBV28 and TRBJ1-1; D not resolved. The CDR3 length is 14 residues. V dropped 7 bases and J dropped 0 bases, with 12 bases sitting between them. Looked up from germline, CDR1 is MDHEN and CDR2 is SYDVKM. CDR3 sequence reads: CASKGSYMNTEAFF. For the CDR3, the DNA is TGTGCCAGCAAGGGCAGTTACATGAACACTGAAGCTTTCTTT.

This clonotype was detected many times. The chain carries TRBV19 and TRBJ2-3, with TRBD2 identical over 11 bases. CDR1 is LNHDA, CDR2 SQIVND, per germline (reference sequence). The V segment lost 6 bases and the J segment 0 bases; nucleotides outside the gene matches: 2. CDR3 length equals 15 residues. The CDR3 sequence is CASRLAGGSTDTQYF. As DNA, the CDR3 is TGTGCCAGTAGGCTAGCGGGAGGAAGCACAGATACGCAGTATTTT.

DNA of the CDR3: TGCGCCAGCAGCCACCCGTCATCTAGCGCTGAGCAGTTCTTC. As protein: CASSHPSSSAEQFF. The chain couples TRBV4-1 to TRBJ2-1, with D perhaps TRBD2 (6 bases). The length of the CDR3 is 14 residues. V lost 3 bases and J 9 bases, leaving 15 bases between the germline ends. CDR1 and CDR2 (germline): MGHRA, YSYEKL.

This chain connects TRBV7-9 to TRBJ1-4, with D perhaps matching TRBD1 (5 bases). CDR1 SEHNR and CDR2 FQNEAQ come from the germline V gene (reference sequence). Between the trimmed V and J ends, which lost 5 bases and 2 bases, there was a span of 6 bases. The CDR3 is 13 amino acids. The chain's CDR3 is CASSRGTNEKLFF. In nucleotides, the CDR3 is TGTGCCAGCAGCCGGGGGACTAATGAAAAACTGTTTTTT.

The chain combines TRBV7-2 with TRBJ2-2; maybe TRBD1 (6 bases). Trimming took off 4 bases at V and 1 base at J, with 16 bases between the two ends. This CDR3 has 17 residues. Germline V gives CDR1 SGHTA, CDR2 FQGNSA. CDR3 nucleotides: TGTGCCAGCAGCTCGAAGAGCAGGGGCGAGAACACCGGGGAGCTGTTTTTT. It codes for CASSSKSRGENTGELFF.

This clonotype was detected ten times or more. The V gene is TRBV25-1, the J gene TRBJ2-1; no definite D call. Germline assignment: CDR1 MGHDK and CDR2 SYGVNS. This CDR3 region has 12 residues. Between the trimmed V and J ends, which lost 4 bases and 6 bases, there was a span of 7 bases. CDR3 sequence: CASSVYLNEQFF. Written as DNA, the CDR3 is TGTGCCAGCAGTGTTTACCTCAATGAGCAGTTCTTC.

On this clonotype: Possible read error: a much larger clone is one base away. This chain joins TRBV3-1 and TRBJ2-1; unclear D gene. The germline gives CDR1 LGHDT, CDR2 YNNKEL (reference sequence). The CDR3 runs to 11 residues. CDR3 residues: CACSFLDEQFF. In nucleotides, the CDR3 is TGTGCCTGCAGCTTTCTCGATGAGCAGTTCTTC.

Written as DNA, the CDR3 is TGTGCCAGCTCACCATCGAGGGGTCAGAACACTGAAGCTTTCTTT. Protein product: CASSPSRGQNTEAFF. This chain uses TRBV18 with TRBJ1-1; tentatively, D is TRBD1 (5 bases). Germline CDR1 is KGHSH and CDR2 is LQKENI. This CDR3 is built from 15 residues. V was cut by 2 bases and J by 1 base, with 11 bases left in between.

This clonotype was observed many times. The chain uses TRBV14 and TRBJ2-4; 8 bases fit TRBD2. Germline trimming cut 2 bases from V and 4 bases from J; bases unmatched to any gene: 16. The CDR3 extends over 19 amino acids. Per the germline V gene, CDR1 is SGHDN and CDR2 is FVKESK. The CDR3 DNA follows: TGTGCCAGCAGCCAATCCTCGTTGGGTCTAGCGGGTGTTAAAAACATTCAGTACTTC. It translates to CASSQSSLGLAGVKNIQYF.

V is TRBV28 and J is TRBJ1-5; perhaps TRBD1 as D (5 bases). V was clipped by 8 bases and J by 0 bases, with 14 bases between them. The CDR3 consists of 15 residues. Germline CDR1 and CDR2: MDHEN and SYDVKM. CDR3 in amino acids: CASGTGSYSNQPQHF. The DNA of the CDR3 is TGTGCCAGCGGAACAGGTTCCTATAGCAATCAGCCCCAGCATTTT. Complete variable domain (other parts from reference TRBV28 and TRBJ1-5): DVKVTQSSRYLVKRTGEKVFLECVQDMDHENMFWYRQDPGLGLRLIYFSYDVKMKEKGDIPEGYSVSREKKERFSLILESASTNQTSMYLCASGTGSYSNQPQHFGDGTRLSIL.

The rearrangement links TRBV10-3 to TRBJ1-4; D is perhaps TRBD1 (6 bases). The germline V and J ends were trimmed by 6 bases and 0 bases, with 14 bases remaining between them. CDR1 and CDR2 (germline): ENHRY, SYGVKD. CDR3 size: 16 residues. In nucleotides, the CDR3 is TGTGCCATCAGATCCGGGACATCCACAACTAATGAAAAACTGTTTTTT. It is translated as CAIRSGTSTTNEKLFF.

This clonotype has ten or more counts. The CDR3 nucleotides are TGTGCCAGTAAATTAGACGGCACGAACACCGGGGAGCTGTTTTTT. This encodes CASKLDGTNTGELFF. The gene calls are TRBV2 and TRBJ2-2; D unresolved. V lost 9 bases to trimming and J lost 0 bases, with 14 bases between them. CDR3 size: 15 residues. Germline V gene data show CDR1 as SNHLY and CDR2 as FYNNEI.

The chain uses TRBV20-1 and TRBJ2-1, with unresolved D. The length of the CDR3 is 14 residues. V gave up 2 bases and J gave up 0 bases, with 8 bases separating them. CDR1 is DFQATT and CDR2 is SNEGSKA in the germline V gene (reference sequence). The CDR3 DNA is TGCAGTGCTAGATCAGAGAGCTCCTACAATGAGCAGTTCTTC. Its translation is CSARSESSYNEQFF.

This clonotype was picked up many times. The chain carries TRBV6-1 and TRBJ2-3; 10 nucleotides align to TRBD2. Germline loops: CDR1 MNHNS, CDR2 SASEGT. J lost 6 bases, V lost 2 bases, and 5 bases had no gene match. CDR3 size: 15 residues. Here the CDR3 DNA reads TGTGCCAGCAGTGAAACTCTAGCGGGAGTGGATACGCAGTATTTT. Protein sequence: CASSETLAGVDTQYF.

The sample holds many counts of this clonotype. The chain carries TRBV11-2 and TRBJ2-5, with 7 bases identical to TRBD2. Germline V gene sequence: CDR1 SGHAT, CDR2 FQNNGV. This CDR3 comprises 13 residues. With V trimmed by 6 bases and J by 2 bases, 3 bases remained unmatched. The CDR3 sequence is CASRRLAQETQYF. The CDR3 nucleotides are TGTGCCAGCAGGAGACTAGCTCAAGAGACCCAGTACTTC.

This clonotype was detected many times. The gene calls are TRBV28 and TRBJ2-7; 12 bases fit TRBD2. V gave up 6 bases and J gave up 6 bases; unmatched junction bases: 9. The V gene's germline CDR1 is MDHEN and CDR2 SYDVKM. CDR3 length: 15 residues. The DNA of the CDR3 is TGTGCCAGCAGCTTGACTAGCGGGAGTCAATTCGAGCAGTACTTC. Translation gives CASSLTSGSQFEQYF.

The chain recombines TRBV6-2 or TRBV6-3 with TRBJ2-7; TRBD2 matches 10 bases. CDR3 length: 15 residues. V trimming: 4 bases; J trimming: 4 bases; junction bases outside the gene matches: 7. Germline CDR1 reads MNHEY; CDR2 reads SVGEGT. CDR3 in amino acids: CASSSGLAEGYEQYF. The CDR3 DNA reads TGTGCCAGCAGTTCTGGACTAGCGGAGGGATACGAGCAGTACTTC.